What follows are 26 T cell receptor beta chains derived from one specimen sequenced in a study of human T cells and chemical hapten exposure (dated by TCRdb to the early 2020s). The library was obtained by RACE. For sequencing, a NextSeq 500 was employed. The public sequencing data were trimmed at Q25 with fastp and processed into clonotypes with MiXCR by TCRdb, which kept only in-frame beta chains. Identical CDR3 proteins give one entry, which carries the most common genes and DNA. The sample table shows 70,000 to 95,000 distinct CDR3 sequences, and roughly 7.9% are seen once. The ten largest clones represent about 1.5% of the sample. Taken with the paper, the label for time point translates to: healthy volunteer bleed at 6 weeks. Total RNA was extracted from unfractionated whole blood collected in Tempus Blood RNA tubes. The sequenced material came from whole blood. All receptors come from a female donor in good health. Some clones in this sample may be carry-over from other donors' samples.

V gene TRBV6-1 combines with J gene TRBJ1-3; possible D gene TRBD1, 5 bases. Trimming shortened V by 10 bases and J by 0 bases, and 19 bases separated the two germline ends. The CDR3 runs 16 residues. Germline CDR1 MNHNS, CDR2 SASEGT. The CDR3 region has the DNA TGTGCCACCAGGAGAGGACACGAAAGCTCTGGAAACACCATATATTTT. This translates into CATRRGHESSGNTIYF.

This clonotype was observed a few times. J is TRBJ1-5 and V is TRBV5-1; D may be TRBD1 (5 bases). Germline CDR1 is SGHRS and CDR2 is YFSETQ. The CDR3 sequence is 15 residues long. Trimming cost V 4 bases and J 1 base, with 12 bases left between them. The CDR3 reads CASSTLGGSNQPQHF. In nucleotides, the CDR3 is TGCGCCAGCAGCACCCTTGGGGGGAGCAATCAGCCCCAGCATTTT.

This chain connects TRBV7-9 to TRBJ1-1; D uncertain. Per germline, CDR1 SEHNR and CDR2 FQNEAQ (reference sequence). Trimming pared 5 bases from V and 9 bases from J, leaving 10 bases between. The CDR3 extends over 11 amino acids. The CDR3 reads CASSPTVKAFF. CDR3 DNA sequence: TGTGCCAGCAGCCCAACAGTTAAAGCTTTCTTT.

At least ten counts were recorded for this clonotype. The chain recombines TRBV12-3 or TRBV12-4 with TRBJ1-6, with TRBD1 matching over 10 bases. This CDR3 is built from 16 residues. V lost 7 bases to trimming and J lost 4 bases; unmatched junction nucleotides: 7. CDR3 loop: CASTQGTGAYNSPLHF. The CDR3 region has the DNA TGTGCCAGCACCCAGGGGACAGGGGCTTATAATTCACCCCTCCACTTT.

This clonotype was counted ten times or more. V gene TRBV29-1 combines with J gene TRBJ2-1; possibly TRBD1 for D (6 bases). Germline V lookup: CDR1 SQVTM, CDR2 ANQGSEA. This CDR3 is built from 13 residues. V lost 4 bases to trimming and J lost 6 bases, with 13 bases between them. Here the CDR3 DNA reads TGCAGCGTTGGAAGGACAGTAGGCAATGAGCAGTTCTTC. Protein: CSVGRTVGNEQFF.

This clonotype was counted only a few times. J is TRBJ1-1 and V is TRBV12-5; maybe TRBD1 (5 bases). There are 14 residues in the CDR3. Deletions cut 7 bases from V and 1 base from J, with 13 bases between. Germline CDR1 is LGHNT and CDR2 is FRNRAP. CDR3: CASAQTVGNTEAFF. The CDR3 nucleotides are TGTGCTAGTGCCCAGACAGTGGGGAACACTGAAGCTTTCTTT.

The V gene is TRBV6-1, the J gene TRBJ1-2, with 10 nucleotides matching TRBD1. CDR1 MNHNS and CDR2 SASEGT come from the germline V gene. J gave up 2 bases and V 5 bases, and 2 bases lay outside the gene matches. CDR3 size: 14 residues. CDR3: CASSMGQGNYGYTF. For the CDR3, the DNA is TGTGCCAGCAGTATGGGACAGGGGAACTATGGCTACACCTTC.

The sample holds a few counts of this clonotype. J is TRBJ1-1 and V is TRBV18; D gene ambiguous. Germline V gives CDR1 KGHSH, CDR2 LQKENI. This CDR3 is built from 13 residues. The V gene lost 2 bases and the J gene lost 0 bases, with 4 bases spanning the gap. CDR3 residues: CASSPKVNTEAFF. Written as DNA, the CDR3 is TGTGCCAGCTCACCAAAGGTGAACACTGAAGCTTTCTTT.

This clonotype showed up just a few times. V usage is TRBV14 and J usage is TRBJ2-5; D is ambiguous. The CDR3 consists of 13 residues. Trimming took off 0 bases at V and 5 bases at J, with 7 bases between the two ends. Germline CDR1 reads SGHDN; CDR2 reads FVKESK. The CDR3 here is CASSQETRETQYF. In DNA, the CDR3 is TGTGCCAGCAGCCAAGAGACACGGGAGACCCAGTACTTC.

This clonotype has more than one count but fewer than ten. This chain connects TRBV7-2 to TRBJ2-3; D remains ambiguous. Germline V gene data show CDR1 as SGHTA and CDR2 as FQGNSA. V gave up 1 base and J gave up 4 bases, with 3 bases separating them. This CDR3 spans 12 amino acids. CDR3 nucleotides: TGTGCCAGCAGCTTAGGTCCAGATACGCAGTATTTT. This codes for CASSLGPDTQYF.

This clonotype was counted many times. The gene calls are TRBV7-9 and TRBJ1-1; TRBD1 agrees at 7 bases. The CDR3 length is 15 residues. The V gene's germline CDR1 is SEHNR and CDR2 FQNEAQ (reference sequence). Unmatched junction bases numbered 11, after V lost 5 bases and J lost 5 bases. The CDR3 reads CASSPPAQGRTEAFF. CDR3 bases: TGTGCCAGCAGCCCCCCGGCACAGGGGAGGACTGAAGCTTTCTTT.

This clonotype was observed a handful of times. V gene TRBV19 combines with J gene TRBJ1-5; tentatively, D is TRBD1 (5 bases). The CDR3 covers 14 residues. CDR1 LNHDA and CDR2 SQIVND come from the germline V gene (reference sequence). With 6 bases removed from V and 0 bases from J, the gap between germline ends came to 9 bases. CDR3 bases: TGTGCCAGTAGAAATCAGGGTAGCAATCAGCCCCAGCATTTT. Residues: CASRNQGSNQPQHF.

This clonotype was detected many times. The chain links TRBV7-8 to TRBJ2-3; TRBD1 matches 8 bases. The CDR3 runs 18 residues. The V gene's germline CDR1 is SGHVS and CDR2 FQNEAQ. V was pared by 5 bases and J by 0 bases, with 13 bases of the junction left unmatched. In nucleotides, the CDR3 is TGTGCCAGCAGCCCCCCTCGCGGACAGGGCCTTAGCACAGATACGCAGTATTTT. It is translated as CASSPPRGQGLSTDTQYF.

This clonotype was counted ten times or more. This sequence joins TRBV29-1 and TRBJ2-3; D ambiguous. The CDR3 contains 12 residues. V shed 4 bases and J shed 2 bases, with 7 bases lying between them. CDR1 and CDR2 from the germline V gene are SQVTM and ANQGSEA. The CDR3 sequence: CSVGEDTDTQYF. The CDR3 DNA sequence: TGCAGCGTTGGCGAGGACACAGATACGCAGTATTTT.

In this sample, this clonotype turned up many times. The chain joins TRBV27 to TRBJ2-7; no reliable D call. The CDR3 extends over 14 amino acids. The germline gives CDR1 MNHEY, CDR2 SMNVEV (reference sequence). V lost 2 bases, J lost 3 bases, and 11 bases lay in between. The CDR3 DNA is TGTGCCAGCAGTTTACAGACGAGGATCTACGAGCAGTACTTC. Amino acid sequence: CASSLQTRIYEQYF.

This clonotype was seen many times. This chain connects TRBV20-1 to TRBJ2-7; D may match TRBD1 or TRBD2 (5 bases each). The CDR3 is 11 residues long. Germline loops: CDR1 DFQATT, CDR2 SNEGSKA (reference sequence). Trimming pared 5 bases from V and 7 bases from J, leaving 12 bases between. The DNA for the CDR3 is TGCAGTGCTCTTCATGGGGGTGAGCAGTACTTC. Protein product: CSALHGGEQYF.

There are many counts of this clonotype. CDR3 DNA: TGCAGTGCTAGGGTCCCTAGCGGGGCCGACGAGCAGTACTTC. Translated, it gives CSARVPSGADEQYF. The chain is built from TRBV20-1 and TRBJ2-7; 9 nucleotides line up with TRBD2. The CDR3 covers 14 residues. The J segment lost 5 bases and the V segment lost 3 bases, leaving 8 bases of the junction unmatched. The germline V gene has CDR1 DFQATT and CDR2 SNEGSKA (reference sequence).

V and J are TRBV5-6 and TRBJ1-6, with D possibly being TRBD1 (5 bases). The CDR3 spans 16 residues. Trimming removed 0 bases from V and 4 bases from J, with 11 bases in between. Germline loops: CDR1 SGHDT, CDR2 YYEEEE. CDR3 protein: CASSLVSGRYNSPLHF. For the CDR3, the DNA is TGTGCCAGCAGCTTGGTTTCGGGACGGTATAATTCACCCCTCCACTTT.

The chain carries TRBV14 and TRBJ1-1; TRBD1 aligns across 7 bases. V was pared by 4 bases and J by 2 bases, with 7 bases of the junction left unmatched. This CDR3 spans 15 amino acids. CDR1 SGHDN and CDR2 FVKESK come from the germline V gene. CDR3 sequence (DNA): TGTGCCAGCAGCCGACTGACAGGGATAAACACTGAAGCTTTCTTT. This translates into CASSRLTGINTEAFF.

This clonotype was recorded many times. The chain carries TRBV6-5 and TRBJ2-5, with D uncertain. The CDR3 spans 12 residues. From germline, CDR1 is MNHEY and CDR2 SVGAGI. Trimming took off 2 bases at V and 3 bases at J, with 4 bases between the two ends. DNA for the CDR3: TGTGCCAGCAGTTACAGGAAAGAGACCCAGTACTTC. It translates to CASSYRKETQYF.

V usage is TRBV5-4 and J usage is TRBJ1-2; perhaps TRBD1 as D (6 bases). The CDR3 spans 13 residues. Germline V CDR1 and CDR2: SGHNT, YYREEE (reference sequence). V shed 6 bases and J shed 5 bases, with 14 bases lying between them. The CDR3 bases are TGTGCCAGCAAAGGGGGGGGCACGTATGGCTACACCTTC. Its protein is CASKGGGTYGYTF.

The chain couples TRBV4-3 to TRBJ1-2; TRBD1 aligns across 11 bases. This CDR3 is 15 amino acids long. Germline V gene data show CDR1 as LGHNA and CDR2 as YSLEER. V shed 1 base and J 4 bases; nucleotides not matched to a gene: 2. CDR3 residues: CASSQGTGGFYGYTF. The CDR3 DNA follows: TGCGCCAGCAGCCAAGGGACAGGGGGCTTCTATGGCTACACCTTC.

J is TRBJ2-1 and V is TRBV5-1, with 7 bases lining up with TRBD1. The germline V gene has CDR1 SGHRS and CDR2 YFSETQ. There are 13 residues in the CDR3. V lost 7 bases, J lost 8 bases, and 9 bases stayed unmatched. CDR3 region: CASSHRGLDEQFF. CDR3 coding DNA: TGCGCCAGCTCGCACAGGGGTCTCGATGAGCAGTTCTTC.

This clonotype has more than one count but fewer than ten. This rearrangement joins TRBV12-3 or TRBV12-4 to TRBJ1-5; a possible D gene is TRBD1 (6 bases). The length of the CDR3 is 12 residues. Trimming stripped 3 bases from V and 15 bases from J, with 15 bases between. The CDR3 DNA sequence: TGTGCCAGCAGTTTTTCAGGGGCGGCGCCGCATTTT. It specifies CASSFSGAAPHF.

This clonotype turned up a few times. The chain is built from TRBV6-6 and TRBJ1-2; no clear D. Germline loops: CDR1 MNHNY, CDR2 SVGAGI (reference sequence). Trimming stripped 0 bases from V and 7 bases from J, with 15 bases between. The CDR3 has 15 amino acids. The CDR3 sequence: CASSYSANSESGYTF. CDR3 sequence (DNA): TGTGCCAGCAGTTACTCGGCCAACAGCGAGTCTGGCTACACCTTC.

This clonotype is a singleton in its sample. A junction boundary mismatches the germline segment, possibly from a read error. This rearrangement joins TRBV7-2 to TRBJ1-5, with TRBD1 as a possible D gene (6 bases). CDR3 length: 17 amino acids. Germline CDR1 reads SGHTA; CDR2 reads FQGNSA. Written as DNA, the CDR3 is TGTGCCAGCAGCTCAAGGTTAACAGGGCTCAGCAATCAGCCCCAGAATTTT. Protein sequence: CASSSRLTGLSNQPQNF.